This T cell receptor beta chain was recovered during a study of regulatory T cells in long-lasting Graves disease (dated by TCRdb to about 2021). For context, the study as a whole: Patients with newly diagnosed Graves' disease had been on antithyroid drugs for under 3 months. Patients with persistent Graves' disease were compared with patients with newly diagnosed Graves' disease using TCR sequencing and RNA sequencing of peripheral blood. The study took place in China and was registered as a clinical trial. A total of around 35 samples underwent TCR sequencing: some 13 from persistent and roughly 20 from newly diagnosed Graves' disease patients.

The CDR3 spans 11 residues, from the cysteine through the phenylalanine. The entry retains the CDR3 DNA only, 33 bases that are in frame from base 1. At the junction V is shortened by 0 bases and J by 8 bases, with 2 bases in between. In the germline V gene, CDR1 corresponds to LGHNT and CDR2 to FRNRAP. The investigation overall reported the following: Preferential use of TRBV28, TRBJ1-2 and TRBJ2-5 was observed in persistent disease, whereas TRBV20-1 and TRBJ2-1 were favored in newly diagnosed disease. Patients with persistent disease shared more public clonotypes (approximately 2,500) than newly diagnosed patients did (more than 900). Sequencing and analysis were restricted to the TCR beta chain. Compared with newly diagnosed patients, persistent Graves' disease patients had lower TCR Shannon entropy and fewer highly expanded clones, which suggests clonal expansion. The study examined only peripheral blood because the primary lesion, thyroid tissue, could not be accessed. The authors noted that the small sample size was a limitation that may lower accuracy.

A remark on this clonotype: The antigen this receptor binds is unknown. The record has no base qualities; no much larger clone is one base away.

The library was prepared using multiplex PCR. TCRdb names Illumina HiSeq 4000 as the instrument used. CDR3 regions were amplified by Arm-PCR with iRepertoire HTBI primers to construct TCR beta libraries. Before sequencing, the PCR products went through gel purification. On the study's bioinformatics: Across samples, fewer than 70 TRBV and 15 or so TRBJ segments were identified and used for gene usage analysis of CDR3 amino acid clonotypes. COPE and FqMerger were used to merge the filtered high-quality paired reads into contigs. BLAST was used to align contigs to the IMGT TRBV, TRBD and TRBJ reference genes, and CDR3 was defined following IMGT. Any clonotype with a frequency above 0.1% was counted as a highly expanded clone. Shannon entropy was used to measure repertoire diversity, and the Gini coefficient was used to measure V-J evenness. Clonotypes shared by more than one individual were considered public. TCRdb ran its own pipeline on the public reads, namely fastp trimming at Q25 and MiXCR clone calling, and kept in-frame beta chains. Merged by CDR3 protein, the rows form single entries marked with the most common genes and DNA. The V and J calls come from TCRdb's annotation, not from the publication. Within this sample are 550,000 to 600,000 distinct CDR3 sequences, with about 16% of them counted one time only. Approximately 12% of the sample is in the top ten clones.

The time point label for this specimen denotes: newly diagnosed GD, antithyroid drugs for less than 3 months. For both TCR sequencing and RNA sequencing, RNA was extracted from PBMCs using TRIzol. The diagnosis of Graves' disease followed American Thyroid Association guidelines. Patients were recruited from an endocrinology department in Xi'an, China. From each patient, roughly 9 milliliters of peripheral blood was collected into an EDTA anticoagulant tube. Ficoll Paque Plus density gradient separation was used to isolate PBMCs, and no additional T cell sorting was done. An Agilent 2100 Bioanalyzer and agarose gel were used to check RNA quality, while a NanoDrop 2000 measured RNA concentration. The sample was also reused in another study, on T cells in Graves' hyperthyroidism and ophthalmopathy. The second study also describes: Graves' hyperthyroidism was defined as stable when no progression to ophthalmopathy occurred over 18 months of follow-up. Hyperthyroidism patients were aged 18 to 65 years and newly diagnosed, with disease duration of less than 2 months. Exclusion was applied to patients with uncontrolled infections, other autoimmune diseases, pregnancy or lactation. Diagnoses relied on clinical symptoms, serum thyroxine and TRAb, thyroid ultrasound and orbital computed tomography. For the first round of RT-PCR on the TCR CDR3, the HTBI primer set was used together with the Qiagen OneStep RT-PCR kit. Most expanded thyroid clonotypes (frequency above 0.001) were also detected in blood, a finding suggesting that blood repertoires may reflect thyroid immune responses. A model built on a 13 V-J signature distinguished ophthalmopathy from stable hyperthyroidism, reaching roughly 88% sensitivity and around 81% specificity in cross-validation and 80%/75% in testing. In validation, the model predicted progression to ophthalmopathy with 60% to 71% sensitivity and 72.22% specificity, a median of 6.5 months before onset. TCR V-J signatures able to tell the groups apart were searched for in a discovery cohort of some 100 patients, of whom under 45 had Graves' ophthalmopathy and roughly 57 had stable Graves' hyperthyroidism. Prospective prediction of ophthalmopathy was tested in an independent validation cohort consisting of 18 to 20 hyperthyroidism patients and over 15 patients who later progressed to ophthalmopathy. The 100 discovery patients were randomly split 7:3 into training and test sets. In addition, the study compared T-cell repertoires in thyroid tissue and in blood from roughly six Graves' hyperthyroidism patients. Following sampling, methimazole starting at 30 mg daily was given to hyperthyroidism patients, and high-dose intravenous methylprednisolone was given to ophthalmopathy patients. Libraries were constructed in a second round of multiplex PCR, after which size selection and purification were carried out. Paired-end sequencing of the libraries was performed with 100 bp reads on an Illumina HiSeq2000. SOAPnuke was used to process the raw data, throwing out any read that contained adapters or uncalled bases, had a mean Phred below 15, or lacked an exact constant-primer or identifier match. COPE v1.2.5 was used to merge the high-quality paired reads, and each unique nucleotide sequence was defined as a clonotype. MiTCR v1.1 was used to align clonotypes to the IMGT TRBV, TRBD and TRBJ reference segments. The analysis included only V-J combinations with a frequency above 0.0001, which together covered roughly 99% of the repertoires. A TCS score was defined as the ratio of F50 (clonal expansion) to E x V (chaos), with BLOSUM62-based TCRdist applied between CDR3 peptides within each V-J. Welch's t-statistics and random forest reduced approximately 520 V-J features to some 14, which were used in a naive Bayes classifier (R e1071). Sample size was not statistically predetermined, and blinding of investigators to group allocation was not performed. TCR Vbeta CDR3 sequencing of roughly 140 peripheral blood samples (about 45 ophthalmopathy, about 74 hyperthyroidism and about 17 progressor patients) is reported in the paper.

Material: peripheral blood mononuclear cells (PBMCs), obtained at new diagnosis, from a patient treated with antithyroid drugs. The sequence is built from TRBV12-5 and TRBJ2-1, with the D gene call left open. The sequence came from a man aged 18 to 29 with Graves disease. Donor details come from another sample of the same person, matched by shared clones. CDR3 loop: CASGLVDEQFF. The nucleotide sequence is given as TGTGCTAGTGGTTTGGTCGATGAGCAGTTCTTC.